A selection of T cell receptor beta chains follows, all from one sample in a study of regulatory dendritic cells for organ transplantation. Sequenced by immunoSEQ multiplex PCR; TCRdb stores in-frame clones only, minus some. This table has some 11,000 clones, 75% appearing once. Their target antigens are unknown. The sequencing input was memory CD4+ T cells from blood cultured with regulatory dendritic cells. The receptors originated from a human donor in good health. CDR3s include the opening cysteine and the closing phenylalanine or tryptophan. A D gene is named only where the DNA matches it firmly. Clone sizes are given selectively: once, few, many, or a class where the clone is expanded.

CDR3nt: TGTGCCAGCACCTTAGACAGTAACGGTGGAAACACCATATATTTT
CDR3aa: CASTLDSNGGNTIYF
len: 15
d_gene: NA
j_gene: TRBJ1-3
abundance: NA
v_gene: TRBV2

CDR3nt: TGTGCCAGCAGTATGGCAGGGGGCAACCAGCCCCAGCATTTT
CDR3aa: CASSMAGGNQPQHF
len: 14
d_gene: TRBD1
j_gene: TRBJ1-5
abundance: NA
v_gene: TRBV2

CDR3nt: TGTGCCAGCAGCTTCCTCGCGGGGGGGCTCCGGGAGCAGTACTTC
CDR3aa: CASSFLAGGLREQYF
len: 15
d_gene: TRBD2
j_gene: TRBJ2-7
abundance: NA
v_gene: TRBV5-6

CDR3nt: TGTGCCAGCAGGGTAGACAGGGGGTTTACCGGGGAGCTGTTTTTT
CDR3aa: CASRVDRGFTGELFF
len: 15
d_gene: TRBD1
j_gene: TRBJ2-2
abundance: NA
v_gene: TRBV25-1

CDR3nt: TGTGCCAGCATTCTAGCGGGGGGGGGCGACGAGCAGTACTTC
CDR3aa: CASILAGGGDEQYF
len: 14
d_gene: TRBD2
j_gene: TRBJ2-7
abundance: NA
v_gene: TRBV7-2

CDR3nt: TGCAGCGTTTCCGACAGTTTCAATCAGCCCCAGCATTTT
CDR3aa: CSVSDSFNQPQHF
len: 13
d_gene: NA
j_gene: TRBJ1-5
abundance: NA
v_gene: TRBV29-1

CDR3nt: TGTGCCAGCAGCTTTAGGAGGGACGGGGAGCTGTTTTTT
CDR3aa: CASSFRRDGELFF
len: 13
d_gene: NA
j_gene: TRBJ2-2
abundance: NA
v_gene: TRBV7-2

CDR3nt: TGTGCCAGCAGCGTCCAAGAGACCCAGTACTTC
CDR3aa: CASSVQETQYF
len: 11
d_gene: NA
j_gene: TRBJ2-5
abundance: NA
v_gene: TRBV6-1

CDR3nt: TGTGCCAGCAGCCTGACAGGGTTTGAGACCCAGTACTTC
CDR3aa: CASSLTGFETQYF
len: 13
d_gene: TRBD1
j_gene: TRBJ2-5
abundance: NA
v_gene: TRBV7-9

CDR3nt: TGTGCCAGCAGCTTAGGTCAGGGGACCAACACCGGGGAGCTGTTTTTT
CDR3aa: CASSLGQGTNTGELFF
len: 16
d_gene: NA
j_gene: TRBJ2-2
abundance: NA
v_gene: TRBV7-6

CDR3nt: TGTGCCAGCAGCCAAGCGCCTGGACAGGGGGCAACAGATACGCAGTATTTT
CDR3aa: CASSQAPGQGATDTQYF
len: 17
d_gene: TRBD1
j_gene: TRBJ2-3
abundance: NA
v_gene: TRBV4-2

CDR3nt: TGTGCCAGCAGCCGGGGTCCGAATGAGCAGTTCTTC
CDR3aa: CASSRGPNEQFF
len: 12
d_gene: NA
j_gene: TRBJ2-1
abundance: NA
v_gene: TRBV11-3

CDR3nt: TGTGCCAGCAGCTTTAGTTTCGGGGAGACCCAGTACTTC
CDR3aa: CASSFSFGETQYF
len: 13
d_gene: NA
j_gene: TRBJ2-5
abundance: NA
v_gene: TRBV7-2

CDR3nt: TGTGCCAGCAGCTTAAACGGGGCGGGAATCCGAGGCCCTAACAATGAGCAGTTCTTC
CDR3aa: CASSLNGAGIRGPNNEQFF
len: 19
d_gene: NA
j_gene: TRBJ2-1
abundance: NA
v_gene: TRBV7-8

CDR3nt: TGTGCCAGCACCTGGACAGGGTCCTACGAGCAGTACTTC
CDR3aa: CASTWTGSYEQYF
len: 13
d_gene: TRBD1
j_gene: TRBJ2-7
abundance: NA
v_gene: TRBV7-2

CDR3nt: TGTGCCAGCAGTGAGCAGGGTGACTATGGCTACACCTTC
CDR3aa: CASSEQGDYGYTF
len: 13
d_gene: NA
j_gene: TRBJ1-2
abundance: NA
v_gene: TRBV2

CDR3nt: TGCGCCAGCAGCGGCCGGGACAGGGATCATGGCTACACCTTC
CDR3aa: CASSGRDRDHGYTF
len: 14
d_gene: TRBD1
j_gene: TRBJ1-2
abundance: NA
v_gene: TRBV5-1

CDR3nt: TGTGCCAGCAGTTTATCCGCCAGGTCAGGGACCAACGTCCTGACTTTC
CDR3aa: CASSLSARSGTNVLTF
len: 16
d_gene: NA
j_gene: TRBJ2-6
abundance: NA
v_gene: TRBV27

CDR3nt: TGTGCCAGTAGTCCGGGACAGGGGCCCGGGGAGCTGTTTTTT
CDR3aa: CASSPGQGPGELFF
len: 14
d_gene: TRBD1
j_gene: TRBJ2-2
abundance: NA
v_gene: TRBV19

CDR3nt: TGTGCCAGCAGTTATTACCGCCCGGGGACGCAGTATTTT
CDR3aa: CASSYYRPGTQYF
len: 13
d_gene: NA
j_gene: TRBJ2-3
abundance: NA
v_gene: TRBV6-5

CDR3nt: TGTGCCAGCAGCCCGAGGAGATCCCAAGAGACCCAGTACTTC
CDR3aa: CASSPRRSQETQYF
len: 14
d_gene: NA
j_gene: TRBJ2-5
abundance: NA
v_gene: TRBV7-8

CDR3nt: TGTGCCAGCAGCGTAGCAGCTTTGGGACAGCGAATCCCGAACTATGGCTACACCTTC
CDR3aa: CASSVAALGQRIPNYGYTF
len: 19
d_gene: TRBD1
j_gene: TRBJ1-2
abundance: NA
v_gene: TRBV9

CDR3nt: TGTGCCAGTAGTTTAAACCCCGGGACAGGGGGATCGGGCTACACCTTC
CDR3aa: CASSLNPGTGGSGYTF
len: 16
d_gene: TRBD1
j_gene: TRBJ1-2
abundance: NA
v_gene: TRBV19

CDR3nt: TGTGCCAGCAGCTTGGCCGTAGGGGTTGAGTACTTC
CDR3aa: CASSLAVGVEYF
len: 12
d_gene: NA
j_gene: TRBJ2-7
abundance: NA
v_gene: TRBV5-4

CDR3nt: TGTGCCAGCAGCCCCGCGGCAGCGGGGGGGCCGGGGACCCAGTACTTC
CDR3aa: CASSPAAAGGPGTQYF
len: 16
d_gene: TRBD2
j_gene: TRBJ2-5
abundance: NA
v_gene: TRBV7-2

CDR3nt: TGTGCCAGCAGCTTAGAGGGGGGGATGAACCAGCCCCAGCATTTT
CDR3aa: CASSLEGGMNQPQHF
len: 15
d_gene: NA
j_gene: TRBJ1-5
abundance: NA
v_gene: TRBV7-8

CDR3nt: TGTGCCAGCAGCTCCGAAGGGACTAGCGGGGGGGGAGATACGCAGTATTTT
CDR3aa: CASSSEGTSGGGDTQYF
len: 17
d_gene: TRBD2
j_gene: TRBJ2-3
abundance: NA
v_gene: TRBV7-2

CDR3nt: TGTGCCAGCAGCTTAGGTCCCAGCGGGGGGGCCTACAATGAGCAGTTCTTC
CDR3aa: CASSLGPSGGAYNEQFF
len: 17
d_gene: TRBD2
j_gene: TRBJ2-1
abundance: few
v_gene: TRBV7-2

CDR3nt: TGTGCCAGCTCCCCGGGGGGGTTTCGGAACACTGAAGCTTTCTTT
CDR3aa: CASSPGGFRNTEAFF
len: 15
d_gene: NA
j_gene: TRBJ1-1
abundance: NA
v_gene: TRBV18